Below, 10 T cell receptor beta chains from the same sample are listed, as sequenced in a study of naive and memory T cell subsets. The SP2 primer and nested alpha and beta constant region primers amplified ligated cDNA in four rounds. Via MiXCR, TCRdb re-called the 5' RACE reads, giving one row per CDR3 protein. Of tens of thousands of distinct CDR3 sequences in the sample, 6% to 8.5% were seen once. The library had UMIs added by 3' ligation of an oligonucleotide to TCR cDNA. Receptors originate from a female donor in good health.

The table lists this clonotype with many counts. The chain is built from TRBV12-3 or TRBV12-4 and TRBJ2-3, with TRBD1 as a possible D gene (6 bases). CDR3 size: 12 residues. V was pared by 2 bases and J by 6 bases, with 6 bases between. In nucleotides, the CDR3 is TGTGCCAGCAGTTTAAGGGGGGATACGCAGTATTTT. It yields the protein CASSLRGDTQYF.

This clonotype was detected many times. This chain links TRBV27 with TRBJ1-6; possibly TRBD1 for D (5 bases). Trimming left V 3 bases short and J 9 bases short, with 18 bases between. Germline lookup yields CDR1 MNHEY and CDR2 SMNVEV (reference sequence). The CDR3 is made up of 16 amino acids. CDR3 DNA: TGTGCCAGCAGTTTGTTACCCAGGGAGCCTAGTTCACCCCTCCACTTT. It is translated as CASSLLPREPSSPLHF.

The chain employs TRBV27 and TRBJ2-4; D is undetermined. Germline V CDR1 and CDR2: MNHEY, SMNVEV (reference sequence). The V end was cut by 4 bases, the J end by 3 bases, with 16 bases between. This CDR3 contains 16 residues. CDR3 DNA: TGTGCCAGCAGTTCCCCTCGCCAGCATGTCAAAAACATTCAGTACTTC. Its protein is CASSSPRQHVKNIQYF.

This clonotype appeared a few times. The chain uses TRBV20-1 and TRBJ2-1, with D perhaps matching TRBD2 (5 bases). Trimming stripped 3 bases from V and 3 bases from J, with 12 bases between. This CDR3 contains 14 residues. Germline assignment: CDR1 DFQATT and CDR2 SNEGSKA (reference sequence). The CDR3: CSARSRGDYNEQFF. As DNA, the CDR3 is TGCAGTGCTAGGAGCCGGGGAGACTACAATGAGCAGTTCTTC.

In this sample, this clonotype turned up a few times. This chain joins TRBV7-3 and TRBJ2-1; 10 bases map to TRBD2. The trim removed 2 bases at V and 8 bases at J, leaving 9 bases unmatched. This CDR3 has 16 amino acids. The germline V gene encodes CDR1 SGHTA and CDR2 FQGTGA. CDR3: CASSLGSGRAVDEQFF. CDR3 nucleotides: TGTGCCAGCAGCTTAGGGAGCGGGAGGGCCGTCGATGAGCAGTTCTTC.

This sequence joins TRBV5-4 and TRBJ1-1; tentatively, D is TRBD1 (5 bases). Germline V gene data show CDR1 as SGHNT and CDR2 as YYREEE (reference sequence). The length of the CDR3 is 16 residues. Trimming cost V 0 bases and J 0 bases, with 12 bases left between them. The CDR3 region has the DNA TGTGCCAGCAGCTTGGCTGGGGGACCCCTGAACACTGAAGCTTTCTTT. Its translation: CASSLAGGPLNTEAFF.

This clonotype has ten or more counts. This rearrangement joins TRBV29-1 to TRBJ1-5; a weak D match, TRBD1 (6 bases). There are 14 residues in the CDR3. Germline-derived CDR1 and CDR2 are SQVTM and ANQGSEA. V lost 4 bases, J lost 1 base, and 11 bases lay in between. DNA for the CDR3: TGCAGCGTTGTTTGGGACAACAGCAATCAGCCCCAGCATTTT. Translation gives CSVVWDNSNQPQHF.

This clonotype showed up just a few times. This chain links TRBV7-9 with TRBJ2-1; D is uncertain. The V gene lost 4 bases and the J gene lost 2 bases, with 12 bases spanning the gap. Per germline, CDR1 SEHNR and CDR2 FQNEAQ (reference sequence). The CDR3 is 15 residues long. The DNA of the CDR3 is TGTGCCAGCAGCTCGGGCCAAGATACCTACAATGAGCAGTTCTTC. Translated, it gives CASSSGQDTYNEQFF. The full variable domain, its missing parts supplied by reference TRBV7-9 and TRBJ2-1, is DTGVSQNPRHKITKRGQNVTFRCDPISEHNRLYWYRQTLGQGPEFLTYFQNEAQLEKSRLLSDRFSAERPKGSFSTLEIQRTEQGDSAMYLCASSSGQDTYNEQFFGPGTRLTVL.

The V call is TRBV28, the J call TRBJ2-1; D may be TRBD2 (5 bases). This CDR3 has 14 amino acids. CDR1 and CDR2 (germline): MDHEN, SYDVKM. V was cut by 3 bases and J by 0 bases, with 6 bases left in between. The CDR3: CASSFGISYNEQFF. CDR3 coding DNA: TGTGCCAGCAGTTTCGGGATCTCCTACAATGAGCAGTTCTTC.

The CDR3 DNA sequence: TGTGCCAGTAGTATAAGGGCGGACCGAGGTAATGAGCAGTTCTTC. Translation gives CASSIRADRGNEQFF. The J gene is TRBJ2-1, the V gene TRBV19; D is undetermined. The ends were cut back, 2 bases at V and 7 bases at J, with 15 bases in the middle. The CDR3 is made up of 15 amino acids. Germline-derived CDR1 and CDR2 are LNHDA and SQIVND (reference sequence). Variable domain in full (rest from reference TRBV19 and TRBJ2-1): DGGITQSPKYLFRKEGQNVTLSCEQNLNHDAMYWYRQDPGQGLRLIYYSQIVNDFQKGDIAEGYSVSREKKESFPLTVTSAQKNPTAFYLCASSIRADRGNEQFFGPGTRLTVL.